One and the same sample provided the 20 T cell receptor beta chains below, sequenced in a study of shared clonotypes between healthy human individuals. Generated by immunoSEQ multiplex PCR, the TCRdb table keeps only in-frame clones and is missing some. The table records roughly 2.2 million clones, 92% of them present only once. The specimen sequenced was naive CD4+ T cells from PBMCs. Subset in this sample: CD45RA+ positively selected. The receptors derive from a man aged 18 to 29 in good health. Some clones in this sample may be carry-over from other donors' samples.

The rearrangement joins TRBV5-1 to TRBJ2-1; no clear D gene. The CDR3 runs 14 residues. Germline loops: CDR1 SGHRS, CDR2 YFSETQ. Trimming removed 0 bases at V and 9 bases at J, with 13 bases between. The CDR3 nucleotides read TGCGCCAGCAGCTTGGAGAGCGTTCGGGTTGAGCAGTTCTTC. Protein product: CASSLESVRVEQFF. Full variable domain (missing parts from reference TRBV5-1 and TRBJ2-1): KAGVTQTPRYLIKTRGQQVTLSCSPISGHRSVSWYQQTPGQGLQFLFEYFSETQRNKGNFPGRFSGRQFSNSRSEMNVSTLELGDSALYLCASSLESVRVEQFFGPGTRLTVL.

This clone was counted a single time. The rearrangement links TRBV6-5 to TRBJ2-7; TRBD1 matches 9 bases. The CDR3 covers 15 residues. Losses at the gene ends were 8 bases for V and 1 base for J; bases not matched to a gene: 9. Germline values: CDR1 MNHEY, CDR2 SVGAGI. CDR3 nucleotide sequence: TGTGCCAGCTCTGGGACAGGGTCGGTATCCTACGAGCAGTACTTC. Amino acid sequence: CASSGTGSVSYEQYF.

The genes are TRBV7-9 and TRBJ2-3; perhaps D is TRBD1 or TRBD2 (5 bases each). This CDR3 has 15 amino acids. The V end lost 2 bases, the J end lost 1 base, and 10 bases lay between the germline ends. CDR1 SEHNR and CDR2 FQNEAQ come from the germline V gene (reference sequence). The CDR3 here is CASSLPGDGTDTQYF. For the CDR3, the DNA is TGTGCCAGCAGCTTACCCGGGGACGGCACAGATACGCAGTATTTT.

The chain joins TRBV7-2 to TRBJ2-5; D gene unclear. The germline V gene encodes CDR1 SGHTA and CDR2 FQGNSA. The CDR3 is made up of 15 amino acids. V was cut by 6 bases and J by 4 bases, with 18 bases left in between. CDR3 protein: CASRSFPALGETQYF. The CDR3 DNA follows: TGTGCCAGCAGGTCATTCCCTGCCTTAGGAGAGACCCAGTACTTC.

This chain links TRBV5-1 with TRBJ1-2; D call uncertain. This CDR3 contains 15 residues. V lost 0 bases and J lost 2, with 11 bases in between. Germline loops: CDR1 SGHRS, CDR2 YFSETQ. The CDR3 is CASSLVGEANYGYTF. The CDR3 coding sequence is TGCGCCAGCAGCTTGGTTGGGGAAGCGAACTATGGCTACACCTTC. Drawing the rest from reference TRBV5-1 and TRBJ1-2, the complete variable domain is KAGVTQTPRYLIKTRGQQVTLSCSPISGHRSVSWYQQTPGQGLQFLFEYFSETQRNKGNFPGRFSGRQFSNSRSEMNVSTLELGDSALYLCASSLVGEANYGYTFGSGTRLTVV.

This clone was seen just once. This sequence joins TRBV6-5 and TRBJ2-5; 11 bases are a match to TRBD2. This CDR3 spans 15 amino acids. V lost 7 bases and J lost 3; bases outside the gene matches: 7. Germline-derived CDR1 and CDR2 are MNHEY and SVGAGI. This CDR3 is CASIAGGAGKETQYF. DNA of the CDR3: TGTGCCAGCATAGCGGGAGGGGCGGGGAAAGAGACCCAGTACTTC.

The V gene is TRBV5-1, the J gene TRBJ2-1; 13 nucleotides agree with TRBD2. V was clipped by 4 bases and J by 8 bases; unmatched bases: 6. This CDR3 is 15 amino acids long. From germline, CDR1 is SGHRS and CDR2 YFSETQ. The CDR3 protein is CASSTGTSGIDEQFF. The CDR3 DNA follows: TGCGCCAGCAGCACAGGGACTAGCGGGATAGATGAGCAGTTCTTC.

The chain couples TRBV27 to TRBJ2-1, with 9 bases aligning to TRBD2. Germline-derived CDR1 and CDR2 are MNHEY and SMNVEV (reference sequence). With V trimmed by 5 bases and J by 7 bases, 15 bases remained unmatched. The CDR3 runs to 17 residues. This CDR3 is CASSPWGVTSGGNEQFF. As DNA, the CDR3 is TGTGCCAGCAGTCCATGGGGGGTGACTAGCGGAGGAAATGAGCAGTTCTTC.

CDR3 coding DNA: TGTGCCAGCAGACCGGTAACGGCCGGGACAGGAGAGTTCTTC. This translates into CASRPVTAGTGEFF. J is TRBJ2-1 and V is TRBV28, with 8 nucleotides matching TRBD1. J lost 14 bases, V lost 6 bases, and 15 bases had no gene match. This CDR3 is 14 amino acids long. Germline lookup yields CDR1 MDHEN and CDR2 SYDVKM.

The chain couples TRBV10-2 to TRBJ2-5; the match to TRBD2 covers 14 bases. CDR3 length equals 16 residues. The V gene's germline CDR1 is WSHSY and CDR2 SAAADI. Trimming removed 8 bases from V and 4 bases from J; junction bases left unmatched: 9. CDR3 sequence (DNA): TGCGCCAGCTTTAAACCGACTAGCGGGAGGGGAGAGACCCAGTACTTC. Translating it yields CASFKPTSGRGETQYF.

The chain is built from TRBV4-1 and TRBJ1-1, with D perhaps TRBD1 (6 bases). Germline CDR1 is MGHRA and CDR2 is YSYEKL. This CDR3 spans 15 amino acids. V lost 7 bases and J 1 base, leaving 16 bases between the germline ends. CDR3 sequence reads: CASKSPGTRNTEAFF. CDR3 coding DNA: TGCGCCAGCAAAAGCCCTGGGACAAGGAACACTGAAGCTTTCTTT.

The chain is built from TRBV6-5 and TRBJ2-1; D is possibly TRBD1 (7 bases). CDR3 length equals 13 residues. V lost 6 bases to trimming and J lost 13 bases, with 19 bases between them. Per germline, CDR1 MNHEY and CDR2 SVGAGI. The DNA for the CDR3 is TGTGCCAGCAGGCGACAGGGAGGACGGGTACAGTTCTTC. It is translated as CASRRQGGRVQFF.

The J gene is TRBJ2-7, the V gene TRBV27, with 9 positions matching TRBD1. Germline V gene data show CDR1 as MNHEY and CDR2 as SMNVEV (reference sequence). V lost 6 bases and J lost 3; bases outside the gene matches: 6. This CDR3 is built from 14 residues. The CDR3 here is CASSLQGADYEQYF. Here the CDR3 DNA reads TGTGCCAGCAGCCTACAGGGGGCAGACTACGAGCAGTACTTC.

Concerning this clone: The same CDR3 also results from other DNA sequences found in this sample. Here the CDR3 reads CASSLTGNGYTF. CDR3 nucleotides: TGTGCCAGCAGCCTTACAGGGAATGGCTACACCTTC. The rearrangement uses TRBV28 and TRBJ1-2; D may be TRBD1 (6 bases). The germline V and J ends were trimmed by 6 bases and 6 bases, with 11 bases remaining between them. Per the germline V gene, CDR1 is MDHEN and CDR2 is SYDVKM. The CDR3 contains 12 residues.

The V gene is TRBV21-1, the J gene TRBJ2-3; the table calls TRBD2, which could not be checked here. TRBV21-1 is labeled a pseudogene. The length of the CDR3 is 14 residues. CDR3 sequence reads: CASSGPGVEDVRYF. In nucleotides, the CDR3 is TGTGCCAGCAGCGGCCCCGGGGTGGAGGACGTAAGGTATTTT.

This chain links TRBV5-4 with TRBJ1-3; D unclear. V gave up 4 bases and J gave up 4 bases, with 15 bases separating them. The CDR3 totals 15 residues. CDR1 SGHNT and CDR2 YYREEE come from the germline V gene (reference sequence). Written as DNA, the CDR3 is TGTGCCAGCAGCACAGCCCAGCGAGGAGGAAACACCATATATTTT. Its translation: CASSTAQRGGNTIYF.

The chain uses TRBV6-1 and TRBJ1-2; weak D call: TRBD1 (5 bases). CDR1 and CDR2 (germline): MNHNS, SASEGT. The ends were cut back, 2 bases at V and 7 bases at J, with 17 bases in the middle. The CDR3 contains 15 residues. CDR3 sequence (DNA): TGTGCCAGCAGTGAACCGGGGGATTATTCCTCTGGCTACACCTTC. Encoded protein: CASSEPGDYSSGYTF.

There are a few counts of this clone. The chain carries TRBV6-6 and TRBJ1-4; tentatively, D is TRBD1 (5 bases). This CDR3 has 16 residues. The germline V gene encodes CDR1 MNHNY and CDR2 SVGAGI (reference sequence). Between the trimmed V and J ends, which lost 2 bases and 8 bases, there was a span of 18 bases. The CDR3 loop reads CASSYGGGEVGEKLFF. The CDR3 DNA reads TGTGCCAGCAGTTACGGGGGTGGGGAGGTAGGAGAAAAACTGTTTTTT.

This rearrangement joins TRBV11-2 to TRBJ1-2; no firm D call. The V end was cut by 5 bases, the J end by 3 bases, with 16 bases between. The CDR3 runs to 15 residues. CDR1 SGHAT and CDR2 FQNNGV come from the germline V gene. The CDR3 is CASSPQPPGYYGYTF. CDR3 DNA sequence: TGTGCCAGCAGCCCCCAACCCCCCGGGTACTATGGCTACACCTTC.

The chain links TRBV7-9 to TRBJ2-1; D not resolved. CDR1 and CDR2 (germline): SEHNR, FQNEAQ (reference sequence). The CDR3 spans 10 residues. Trimming cost V 5 bases and J 7 bases, with 3 bases left between them. The DNA for the CDR3 is TGTGCCAGCAGCGGTAATGAGCAGTTCTTC. It codes for CASSGNEQFF. Supplemented by reference TRBV7-9 and TRBJ2-1, the full variable domain reads DTGVSQNPRHKITKRGQNVTFRCDPISEHNRLYWYRQTLGQGPEFLTYFQNEAQLEKSRLLSDRFSAERPKGSFSTLEIQRTEQGDSAMYLCASSGNEQFFGPGTRLTVL.